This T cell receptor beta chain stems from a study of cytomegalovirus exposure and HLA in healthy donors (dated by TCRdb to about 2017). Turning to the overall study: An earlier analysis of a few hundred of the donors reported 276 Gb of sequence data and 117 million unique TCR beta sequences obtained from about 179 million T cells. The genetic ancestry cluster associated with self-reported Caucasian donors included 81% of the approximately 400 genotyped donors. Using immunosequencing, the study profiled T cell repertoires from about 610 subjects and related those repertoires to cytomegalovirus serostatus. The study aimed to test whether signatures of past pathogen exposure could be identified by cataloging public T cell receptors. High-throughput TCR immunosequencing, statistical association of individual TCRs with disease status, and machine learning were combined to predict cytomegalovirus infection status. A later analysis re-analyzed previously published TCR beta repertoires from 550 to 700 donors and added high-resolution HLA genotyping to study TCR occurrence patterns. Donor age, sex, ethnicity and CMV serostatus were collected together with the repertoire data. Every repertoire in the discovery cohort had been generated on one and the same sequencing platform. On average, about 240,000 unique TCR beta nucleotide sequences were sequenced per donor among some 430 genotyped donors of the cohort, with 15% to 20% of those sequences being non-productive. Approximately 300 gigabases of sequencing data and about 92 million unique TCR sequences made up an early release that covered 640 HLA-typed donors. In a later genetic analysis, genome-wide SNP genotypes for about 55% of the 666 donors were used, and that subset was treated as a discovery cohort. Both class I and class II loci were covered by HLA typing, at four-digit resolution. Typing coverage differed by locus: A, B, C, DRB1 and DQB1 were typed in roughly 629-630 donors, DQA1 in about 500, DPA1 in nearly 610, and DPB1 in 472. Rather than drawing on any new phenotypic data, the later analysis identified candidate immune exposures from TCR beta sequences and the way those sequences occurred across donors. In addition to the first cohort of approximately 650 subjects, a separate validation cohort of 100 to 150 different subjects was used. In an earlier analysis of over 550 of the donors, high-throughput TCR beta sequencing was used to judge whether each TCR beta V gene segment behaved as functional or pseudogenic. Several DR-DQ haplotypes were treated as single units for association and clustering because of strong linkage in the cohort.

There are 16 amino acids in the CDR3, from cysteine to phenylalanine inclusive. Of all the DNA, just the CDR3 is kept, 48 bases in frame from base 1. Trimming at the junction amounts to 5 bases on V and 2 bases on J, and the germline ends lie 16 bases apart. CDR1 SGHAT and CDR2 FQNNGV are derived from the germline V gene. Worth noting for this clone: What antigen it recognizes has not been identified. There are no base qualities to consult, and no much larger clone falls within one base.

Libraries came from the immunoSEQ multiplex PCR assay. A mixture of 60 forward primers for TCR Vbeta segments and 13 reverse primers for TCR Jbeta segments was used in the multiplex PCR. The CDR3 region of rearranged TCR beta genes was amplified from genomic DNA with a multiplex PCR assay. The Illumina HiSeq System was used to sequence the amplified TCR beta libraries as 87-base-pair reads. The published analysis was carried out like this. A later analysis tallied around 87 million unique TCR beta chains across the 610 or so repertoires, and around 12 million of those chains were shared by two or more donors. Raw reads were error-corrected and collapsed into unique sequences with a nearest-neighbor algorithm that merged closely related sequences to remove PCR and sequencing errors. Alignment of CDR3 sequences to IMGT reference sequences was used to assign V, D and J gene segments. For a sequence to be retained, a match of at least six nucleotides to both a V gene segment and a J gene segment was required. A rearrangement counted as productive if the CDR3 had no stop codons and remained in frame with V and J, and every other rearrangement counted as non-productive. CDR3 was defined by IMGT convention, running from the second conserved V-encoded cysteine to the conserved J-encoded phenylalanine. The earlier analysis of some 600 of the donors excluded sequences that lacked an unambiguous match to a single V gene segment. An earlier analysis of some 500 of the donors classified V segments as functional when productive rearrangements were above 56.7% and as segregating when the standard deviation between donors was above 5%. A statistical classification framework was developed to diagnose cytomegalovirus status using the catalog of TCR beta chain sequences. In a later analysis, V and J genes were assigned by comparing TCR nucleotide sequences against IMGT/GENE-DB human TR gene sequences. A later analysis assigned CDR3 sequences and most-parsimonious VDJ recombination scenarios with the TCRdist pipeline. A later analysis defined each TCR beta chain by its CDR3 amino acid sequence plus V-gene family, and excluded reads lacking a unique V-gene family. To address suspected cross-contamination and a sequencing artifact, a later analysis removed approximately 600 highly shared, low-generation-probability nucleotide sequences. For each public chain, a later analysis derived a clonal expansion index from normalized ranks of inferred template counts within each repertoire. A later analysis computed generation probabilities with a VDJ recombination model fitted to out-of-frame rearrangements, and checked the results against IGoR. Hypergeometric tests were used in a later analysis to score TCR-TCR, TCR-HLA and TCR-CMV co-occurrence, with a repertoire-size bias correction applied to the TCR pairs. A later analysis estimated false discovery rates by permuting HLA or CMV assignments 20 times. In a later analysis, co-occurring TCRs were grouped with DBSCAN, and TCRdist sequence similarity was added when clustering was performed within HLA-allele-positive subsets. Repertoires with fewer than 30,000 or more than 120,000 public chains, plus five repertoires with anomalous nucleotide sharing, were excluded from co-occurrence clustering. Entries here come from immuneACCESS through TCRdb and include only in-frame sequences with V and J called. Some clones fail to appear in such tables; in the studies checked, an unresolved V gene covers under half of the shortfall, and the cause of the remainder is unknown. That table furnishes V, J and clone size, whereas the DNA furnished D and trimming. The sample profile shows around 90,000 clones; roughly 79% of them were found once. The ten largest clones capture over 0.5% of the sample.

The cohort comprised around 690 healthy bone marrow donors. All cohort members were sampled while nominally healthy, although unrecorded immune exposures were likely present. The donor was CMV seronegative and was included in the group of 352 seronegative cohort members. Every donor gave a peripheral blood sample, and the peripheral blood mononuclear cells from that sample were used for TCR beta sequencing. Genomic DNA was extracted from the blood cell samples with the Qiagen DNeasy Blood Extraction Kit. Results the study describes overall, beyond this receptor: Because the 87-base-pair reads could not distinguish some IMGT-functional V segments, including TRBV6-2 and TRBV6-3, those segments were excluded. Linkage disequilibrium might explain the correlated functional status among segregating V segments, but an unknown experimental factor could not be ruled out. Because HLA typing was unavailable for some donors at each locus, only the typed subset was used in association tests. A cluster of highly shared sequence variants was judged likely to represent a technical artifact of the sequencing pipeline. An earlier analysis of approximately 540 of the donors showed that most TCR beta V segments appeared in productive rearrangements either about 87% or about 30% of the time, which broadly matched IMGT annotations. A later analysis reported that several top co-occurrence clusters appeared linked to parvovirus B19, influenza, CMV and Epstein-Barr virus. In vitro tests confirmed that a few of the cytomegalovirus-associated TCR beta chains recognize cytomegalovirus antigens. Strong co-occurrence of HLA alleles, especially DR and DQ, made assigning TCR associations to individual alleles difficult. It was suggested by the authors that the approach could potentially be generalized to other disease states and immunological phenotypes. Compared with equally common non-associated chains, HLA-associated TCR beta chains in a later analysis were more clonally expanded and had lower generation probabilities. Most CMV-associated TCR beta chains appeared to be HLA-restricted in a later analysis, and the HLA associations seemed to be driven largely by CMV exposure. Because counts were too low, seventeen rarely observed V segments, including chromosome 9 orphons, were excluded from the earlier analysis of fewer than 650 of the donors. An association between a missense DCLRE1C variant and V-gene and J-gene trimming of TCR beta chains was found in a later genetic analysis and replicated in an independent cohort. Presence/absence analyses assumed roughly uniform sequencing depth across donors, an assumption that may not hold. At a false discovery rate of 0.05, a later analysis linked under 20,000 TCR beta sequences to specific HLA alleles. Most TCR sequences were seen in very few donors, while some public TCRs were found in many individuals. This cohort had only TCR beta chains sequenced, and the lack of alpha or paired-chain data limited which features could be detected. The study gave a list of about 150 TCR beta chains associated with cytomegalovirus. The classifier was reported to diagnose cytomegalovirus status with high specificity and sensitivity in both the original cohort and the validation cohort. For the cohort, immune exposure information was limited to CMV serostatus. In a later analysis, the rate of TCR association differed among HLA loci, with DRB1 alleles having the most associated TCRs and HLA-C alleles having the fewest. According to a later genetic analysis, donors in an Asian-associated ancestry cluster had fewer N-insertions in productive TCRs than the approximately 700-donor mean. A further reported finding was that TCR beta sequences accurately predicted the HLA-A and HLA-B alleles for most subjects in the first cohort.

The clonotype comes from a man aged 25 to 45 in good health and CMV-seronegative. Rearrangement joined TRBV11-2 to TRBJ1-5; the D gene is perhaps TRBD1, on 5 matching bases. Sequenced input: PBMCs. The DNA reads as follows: TGTGCCAGCAGCCACGACAGTAACTTTGGCAATCAGCCCCAGCATTTT. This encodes CASSHDSNFGNQPQHF.